These 30 T cell receptor beta chains were sequenced from one sample in a study of shared clonotypes between healthy human individuals. Clones were sequenced by immunoSEQ multiplex PCR, and TCRdb holds only the in-frame ones, with some missing. Altogether millions of clones are present, 95% being singletons, with the ten largest covering 0.1% to 0.15%. Material for sequencing was naive CD4+ T cells sorted from blood. The subset here: CD45RA+ positively selected. These TCRs come from a man younger than 30 in good health.

The J gene is TRBJ2-3, the V gene TRBV6-1, with D possibly being TRBD1 (5 bases). The V and J ends lost 2 bases and 2 bases respectively, with 11 bases between them. This CDR3 spans 15 amino acids. Germline CDR1 is MNHNS and CDR2 is SASEGT. This CDR3 reads CASSEQGSTTDTQYF. The CDR3 region has the DNA TGTGCCAGCAGTGAACAGGGAAGCACCACAGATACGCAGTATTTT.

This clone was counted once. The sample carries other DNA sequences with the same CDR3. The chain couples TRBV5-1 to TRBJ1-4; maybe TRBD1 (5 bases). The CDR3 is made up of 14 amino acids. CDR1 SGHRS and CDR2 YFSETQ come from the germline V gene. Trimming took off 3 bases at V and 0 bases at J, with 6 bases between the two ends. CDR3 in amino acids: CASSSGATNEKLFF. The CDR3 nucleotides read TGCGCCAGCAGCTCGGGGGCAACTAATGAAAAACTGTTTTTT.

Regarding this clone: An end of the junction differs from the germline gene, which may be a read error. The chain joins TRBV7-7 to TRBJ2-4, with D hard to call. CDR3 length equals 13 residues. Germline V gives CDR1 SSHAT, CDR2 FNYEAQ (reference sequence). The CDR3 sequence is CASRKVAKNIQYF. The CDR3 DNA sequence: TGTGCTAGCAGGAAAGTAGCCAAAAACATTCAGTACTTC.

As for this clone: Different DNA sequences within this sample yield the same CDR3. The chain carries TRBV11-3 and TRBJ1-1; D uncertain. V lost 0 bases and J 7 bases, leaving 6 bases between the germline ends. Germline values: CDR1 SGHNT, CDR2 YENEEA. This CDR3 region has 12 residues. The CDR3 nucleotides read TGTGCCAGCAGCTTAGATCGAGGTGAAGCTTTCTTT. This translates into CASSLDRGEAFF.

The chain is built from TRBV25-1 and TRBJ2-5; TRBD2 matches 14 bases. TRBJ2-7 explains the end of the DNA better; the J call may be wrong. Per the germline V gene, CDR1 is MGHDK and CDR2 is SYGVNS. The CDR3 has 15 residues. For the CDR3, the DNA is TGTGCCAGCAGTGAGACTAGCGGGAGGGTGGACGAGCAGTACTTC. This translates into CASSETSGRVDEQYF.

This chain uses TRBV18 with TRBJ2-7; perhaps TRBD2 as D (6 bases). The V and J ends lost 6 bases and 6 bases respectively, with 21 bases between them. The CDR3 totals 15 residues. Germline V lookup: CDR1 KGHSH, CDR2 LQKENI. In DNA, the CDR3 is TGTGCCAGCTCCATCCTAGCGACCCTCGGCGGCGAGCAGTACTTC. Protein: CASSILATLGGEQYF.

V usage is TRBV9 and J usage is TRBJ1-1; D gene uncertain. Germline assignment: CDR1 SGDLS and CDR2 YYNGEE. Trimming removed 4 bases at V and 6 bases at J, with 13 bases between. CDR3 length equals 13 residues. CDR3 amino acids: CASSSGPIAEAFF. CDR3 DNA: TGTGCCAGCAGCTCCGGCCCGATCGCTGAAGCTTTCTTT.

About this clone itself: The identical CDR3 is also encoded by other nucleotide sequences in the sample. This chain links TRBV5-1 with TRBJ2-3, with D tentatively TRBD1 or TRBD2 (6 bases each). The CDR3 runs to 14 residues. Trimming shortened V by 4 bases and J by 2 bases, and 11 bases separated the two germline ends. CDR1 is SGHRS, CDR2 YFSETQ, per germline. The DNA for the CDR3 is TGCGCCAGCAGCCCCGGGGGCTCCACAGATACGCAGTATTTT. It codes for CASSPGGSTDTQYF.

J is TRBJ1-2 and V is TRBV30; D not certain. The germline gives CDR1 GTSNPN, CDR2 SVGIG (reference sequence). V was cut by 4 bases and J by 4 bases, with 19 bases left in between. This CDR3 spans 15 amino acids. For the CDR3, the DNA is TGTGCCTGGACCGCTGGACCAGCCTCAATCTATGGCTACACCTTC. It specifies CAWTAGPASIYGYTF.

The rearrangement uses TRBV7-9 and TRBJ2-1, with no clear D. With 4 bases removed from V and 5 bases from J, the gap between germline ends came to 6 bases. Per the germline V gene, CDR1 is SEHNR and CDR2 is FQNEAQ (reference sequence). This CDR3 spans 12 amino acids. This chain's CDR3 is CASSSLNNEQFF. DNA of the CDR3: TGTGCCAGCAGCTCCCTTAACAATGAGCAGTTCTTC. The full variable domain, with the rest looked up from reference TRBV7-9 and TRBJ2-1, is DTGVSQNPRHKITKRGQNVTFRCDPISEHNRLYWYRQTLGQGPEFLTYFQNEAQLEKSRLLSDRFSAERPKGSFSTLEIQRTEQGDSAMYLCASSSLNNEQFFGPGTRLTVL.

The CDR3 loop reads CASSDAGPQGNQPQHF. As DNA, the CDR3 is TGTGCCAGCAGTGATGCAGGCCCCCAAGGCAATCAGCCCCAGCATTTT. The rearrangement joins TRBV2 to TRBJ1-5, with D unresolved. CDR3 size: 16 residues. Looked up from germline, CDR1 is SNHLY and CDR2 is FYNNEI. The V end lost 3 bases, the J end lost 2 bases, and 14 bases lay between the germline ends.

With regard to this clone: The sample holds other DNA sequences that translate to the same CDR3. The rearrangement joins TRBV7-9 to TRBJ1-1; D unclear. V lost 0 bases and J lost 6, with 11 bases in between. Germline CDR1 and CDR2: SEHNR and FQNEAQ (reference sequence). This CDR3 contains 14 residues. The CDR3 sequence: CASSLALGGPEAFF. CDR3 coding DNA: TGTGCCAGCAGCTTAGCTTTGGGAGGGCCTGAAGCTTTCTTT.

The chain joins TRBV6-5 to TRBJ2-7, with D perhaps TRBD2 (6 bases). The germline V gene encodes CDR1 MNHEY and CDR2 SVGAGI. V was shortened by 7 bases and J by 6 bases, with 19 bases between the two germline ends. This CDR3 has 14 residues. CDR3 in amino acids: CASTRGGNLAEQYF. DNA of the CDR3: TGTGCCAGCACCCGCGGCGGGAACCTAGCCGAGCAGTACTTC.

The chain uses TRBV5-4 and TRBJ2-5; the match to TRBD1 covers 7 bases. The CDR3 totals 15 residues. Unmatched junction bases numbered 10, after V lost 4 bases and J lost 4 bases. CDR1 is SGHNT and CDR2 is YYREEE in the germline V gene (reference sequence). CDR3 DNA: TGTGCCAGCAGCGCAAACAGGGGCCCCCCAGAGACCCAGTACTTC. Translating it yields CASSANRGPPETQYF.

This rearrangement joins TRBV18 to TRBJ1-2, with D unresolved. The germline V gene encodes CDR1 KGHSH and CDR2 LQKENI. This CDR3 contains 14 residues. With 2 bases removed from V and 4 bases from J, the gap between germline ends came to 11 bases. CDR3: CASSPGGALYGYTF. The CDR3, as DNA: TGTGCCAGCTCACCAGGAGGTGCCCTCTATGGCTACACCTTC.

The V and J genes are TRBV6-1 and TRBJ2-3; TRBD2 matches at 9 bases. V lost 7 bases, J lost 4 bases, and 9 bases stayed unmatched. Germline V gene lookup returns CDR1 MNHNS and CDR2 SASEGT. This CDR3 is built from 15 residues. CDR3 in DNA: TGTGCCAGCACAGGTGCGCTAGCGGGGTCAGATACGCAGTATTTT. Protein: CASTGALAGSDTQYF.

The gene calls are TRBV30 and TRBJ1-4; D is undetermined. The V gene's germline CDR1 is GTSNPN and CDR2 SVGIG (reference sequence). The CDR3 contains 14 residues. V gave up 2 bases and J gave up 8 bases, with 15 bases separating them. The CDR3 sequence: CAWSQVVGSEKLFF. As DNA, the CDR3 is TGTGCCTGGAGTCAGGTTGTAGGATCGGAAAAACTGTTTTTT. Together with reference TRBV30 and TRBJ1-4, the CDR3 gives the full variable domain: SQTIHQWPATLVQPVGSPLSLECTVEGTSNPNLYWYRQAAGRGLQLLFYSVGIGQISSEVPQNLSASRPQDRQFILSSKKLLLSDSGFYLCAWSQVVGSEKLFFGSGTQLSVL.

The chain has TRBV6-5 and TRBJ2-5; D remains unclear. V was shortened by 6 bases and J by 2 bases, with 7 bases between the two germline ends. Germline V gene sequence: CDR1 MNHEY, CDR2 SVGAGI. CDR3 size: 12 residues. The CDR3 DNA follows: TGTGCCAGCAGCCAGTCTCAAGAGACCCAGTACTTC. This codes for CASSQSQETQYF.

This chain uses TRBV27 with TRBJ1-2; 9 bases map to TRBD1. The germline V gene encodes CDR1 MNHEY and CDR2 SMNVEV (reference sequence). Unmatched junction bases numbered 6, after V lost 5 bases and J lost 5 bases. This CDR3 has 14 amino acids. The CDR3 protein is CASSERQGVYGYTF. The CDR3 bases are TGTGCCAGCAGTGAGAGACAGGGGGTGTATGGCTACACCTTC.

The V gene is TRBV5-1, the J gene TRBJ2-3, with D perhaps matching TRBD2 (5 bases). Per germline, CDR1 SGHRS and CDR2 YFSETQ. With 4 bases removed from V and 7 bases from J, the gap between germline ends came to 13 bases. The CDR3 covers 13 residues. The CDR3 is CASSPAGVNTQYF. The CDR3 DNA sequence: TGCGCCAGCAGCCCTGCCGGGGTAAATACGCAGTATTTT.

This clone was seen only once. The chain carries TRBV11-2 and TRBJ2-7; the D gene is possibly TRBD1 (5 bases). Germline-derived CDR1 and CDR2 are SGHAT and FQNNGV. V lost 3 bases to trimming and J lost 4 bases, with 19 bases between them. This CDR3 has 16 amino acids. The CDR3 spells CASSLFVVQDTYEQYF. The CDR3, as DNA: TGTGCCAGCAGCTTGTTTGTCGTGCAGGACACGTACGAGCAGTACTTC.

The J gene is TRBJ2-3, the V gene TRBV5-1, with TRBD1 matching 10 bases. With V trimmed by 4 bases and J by 3 bases, 8 bases remained unmatched. Germline CDR1 is SGHRS and CDR2 is YFSETQ. There are 16 residues in the CDR3. The CDR3 loop reads CASSSGDRGRTDTQYF. As DNA, the CDR3 is TGCGCCAGCAGCAGCGGGGACAGGGGTCGGACAGATACGCAGTATTTT.

The chain has TRBV11-1 and TRBJ1-3; D is unclear. The CDR3 length is 12 residues. V lost 2 bases, J lost 1 base, and 0 bases lay in between. CDR1 and CDR2 (germline): SGHAT, FQDESV (reference sequence). CDR3 residues: CASSLSGNTIYF. The CDR3 nucleotides are TGTGCCAGCAGCTTATCTGGAAACACCATATATTTT.

The rearrangement uses TRBV1 and TRBJ2-3. TRBV1 is noted as a pseudogene. The CDR3 spans 14 residues. The CDR3 sequence is CTSSQVRNTDTQYF. CDR3 in DNA: TGCACCAGCAGCCAAGTACGCAATACAGATACGCAGTATTTT.

This sequence joins TRBV7-8 and TRBJ2-7; maybe TRBD1 (6 bases). The germline V and J ends were trimmed by 5 bases and 6 bases, with 17 bases remaining between them. The CDR3 loop spans 14 amino acids. Per the germline V gene, CDR1 is SGHVS and CDR2 is FQNEAQ. DNA for the CDR3: TGTGCCAGCAGCATACGGGACAAAACTGGCGAGCAGTACTTC. Protein sequence: CASSIRDKTGEQYF.

The chain employs TRBV9 and TRBJ2-3, with D perhaps given as TRBD1 or TRBD2 (5 bases each). Trimming left V 3 bases short and J 0 bases short, with 14 bases between. The CDR3 is 16 amino acids. From germline, CDR1 is SGDLS and CDR2 YYNGEE. This CDR3 is CASSGAGTSSTDTQYF. The DNA of the CDR3 is TGTGCCAGCAGCGGGGCCGGGACGTCTAGCACAGATACGCAGTATTTT.

The chain recombines TRBV7-2 with TRBJ2-7; D not resolved. The CDR3 totals 15 residues. V shed 1 base and J shed 0 bases, with 10 bases lying between them. Per the germline V gene, CDR1 is SGHTA and CDR2 is FQGNSA. The CDR3, as DNA: TGTGCCAGCAGCTTAGAGGGCCTTAGCTCCTACGAGCAGTACTTC. Amino acid sequence: CASSLEGLSSYEQYF.

This clone appeared a single time. V and J are TRBV2 and TRBJ2-5; 9 bases fit TRBD2. The J segment lost 2 bases and the V segment lost 4 bases, leaving 5 bases of the junction unmatched. Germline V gene lookup returns CDR1 SNHLY and CDR2 FYNNEI. The CDR3 covers 15 residues. The CDR3: CASSGGLAGQETQYF. DNA for the CDR3: TGTGCCAGCAGTGGTGGGCTAGCGGGACAAGAGACCCAGTACTTC.

Concerning this clone itself: Relative to the germline gene, one junction end is altered; a read error may explain this. The chain uses TRBV7-7 and TRBJ2-5; tentative D call: TRBD1 (6 bases). This CDR3 comprises 15 residues. Germline assignment: CDR1 SSHAT and CDR2 FNYEAQ (reference sequence). This CDR3 reads CASSLAQGLLETQYF. In DNA form, the CDR3 reads TGTGCTAGCAGCTTAGCCCAGGGGCTTCTAGAGACCCAGTACTTC.

CDR3 sequence (DNA): TGTGCCAGCAGCTTCGACAGTGTCTCTGGAAACACCATATATTTT. Its translation: CASSFDSVSGNTIYF. The chain joins TRBV7-2 to TRBJ1-3; possible D gene TRBD1, 5 bases. The germline CDR1 and CDR2 sequences are SGHTA and FQGNSA. The CDR3 sequence is 15 residues long. V was pared by 3 bases and J by 0 bases, with 9 bases between.